These 27 T cell receptor beta chains share one sample of origin, sequenced in a study of monozygotic twins with inflammatory bowel disease. TCRdb re-called the 5' RACE reads and gives one entry per CDR3 protein, without DNA. This repertoire comprises about 210,000 distinct CDR3 sequences; its ten largest clones make up 1.5% to 2%. The material sequenced was blood. The receptors were gathered from a human donor with ulcerative colitis or Crohn's disease, or a healthy co-twin of an affected twin (not recorded which).

CDR3 residues: CASSVQDFGELFF. The chain links TRBV6-1 to TRBJ2-2; TCRdb picks TRBD1, but there is no DNA to check that call. In germline, CDR1 is MNHNS, CDR2 SASEGT. This CDR3 region has 13 residues.

The chain combines TRBV6-1 with TRBJ2-4; checking the TCRdb D call of TRBD1 is not possible without DNA. The germline CDR1 and CDR2 sequences are MNHNS and SASEGT. The CDR3 runs to 14 residues. The CDR3 sequence is CASQMDRAKNIQYF.

The rearrangement links TRBV12-3 or TRBV12-4 to TRBJ1-1; no DNA is available, so the TRBD1 call from TCRdb remains unchecked. There are 13 residues in the CDR3. The CDR3: CASSSQGYTEAFF.

The chain links TRBV5-1 to TRBJ2-2; without DNA, the TCRdb call of TRBD1 cannot be checked. This CDR3 has 14 residues. CDR1 is SGHRS and CDR2 is YFSETQ in the germline V gene. CDR3 loop: CASSFGWDGGELFF.

The genes are TRBV20-1 and TRBJ2-7; absent DNA, TCRdb's TRBD1 call cannot be checked. This CDR3 spans 13 amino acids. Germline CDR1 DFQATT, CDR2 SNEGSKA (reference sequence). CDR3 residues: CSAIRGSSYEQYF.

This rearrangement joins TRBV19 to TRBJ2-7; the TCRdb call, TRBD1, lacks DNA for checking. This CDR3 has 16 amino acids. CDR1 is LNHDA and CDR2 is SQIVND in the germline V gene (reference sequence). The CDR3 here is CASMDRGRPNSYEQYF.

The chain is built from TRBV18 and TRBJ2-7; TCRdb returns TRBD2, unconfirmable since there is no DNA. CDR1 is KGHSH and CDR2 is LQKENI in the germline V gene. CDR3 length equals 16 residues. CDR3: CASSRTSGVFSYEQYF.

The chain carries TRBV6-2 or TRBV6-3 and TRBJ2-1; TCRdb's D gene call, TRBD2, goes unchecked for lack of DNA. The length of the CDR3 is 14 residues. The germline CDR1 and CDR2 sequences are MNHEY and SVGEGT. CDR3 amino acids: CASSPGTSGHEQFF.

The V gene is TRBV7-9, the J gene TRBJ1-4; there is no DNA to check the TCRdb D call of TRBD1. This CDR3 is 13 amino acids long. The germline gives CDR1 SEHNR, CDR2 FQNEAQ (reference sequence). The CDR3 reads CASSVTGFEKLFF.

The chain combines TRBV20-1 with TRBJ1-1; TCRdb designates TRBD1, a call that cannot be tested without DNA. Germline V CDR1 and CDR2: DFQATT, SNEGSKA (reference sequence). CDR3 length equals 16 residues. CDR3 in amino acids: CSARDGLAPPNTEAFF.

This rearrangement joins TRBV5-6 to TRBJ1-1. Germline values: CDR1 SGHDT, CDR2 YYEEEE. The length of the CDR3 is 12 residues. This chain's CDR3 is CASSSTWTEAFF.

The gene calls are TRBV10-3 and TRBJ2-7; TCRdb names TRBD1, which stays unverified in the absence of DNA. CDR3 length: 16 amino acids. Germline V gene lookup returns CDR1 ENHRY and CDR2 SYGVKD. CDR3: CAISAQGGAHSYEQYF.

The chain joins TRBV7-2 to TRBJ1-1; TCRdb calls TRBD1, which cannot be checked without DNA. CDR1 and CDR2 (germline): SGHTA, FQGNSA. This CDR3 is 15 amino acids long. CDR3 sequence reads: CASSSQQGRNTEAFF. Variable domain in full (rest from reference TRBV7-2 and TRBJ1-1): GAGVSQSPSNKVTEKGKDVELRCDPISGHTALYWYRQSLGQGLEFLIYFQGNSAPDKSGLPSDRFSAERTGGSVSTLTIQRTQQEDSAVYLCASSSQQGRNTEAFFGQGTRLTVV.

The CDR3: CASGSGGNEQFF. V is TRBV2 and J is TRBJ2-1; the D call of TRBD1 rests on TCRdb alone, since no DNA is present to check it. There are 12 residues in the CDR3. Germline CDR1 reads SNHLY; CDR2 reads FYNNEI.

CDR3 sequence: CASRRQELSRGYTF. The chain is built from TRBV12-3 or TRBV12-4 and TRBJ1-2; TCRdb indicates TRBD1, and absent DNA this call remains unverified. The CDR3 length is 14 residues.

V and J are TRBV20-1 and TRBJ2-3; TCRdb returns TRBD2, unconfirmable since there is no DNA. CDR3 size: 12 residues. Germline V lookup: CDR1 DFQATT, CDR2 SNEGSKA (reference sequence). The CDR3 sequence is CRASGGVDTQYF.

This chain connects TRBV20-1 to TRBJ2-2; the TCRdb D gene call, TRBD2, has no DNA to confirm it. This CDR3 spans 14 amino acids. Per germline, CDR1 DFQATT and CDR2 SNEGSKA (reference sequence). CDR3 sequence reads: CSAKESSGVGELFF.

CDR3 sequence reads: CASSTGTGGVTDTQYF. The V call is TRBV11-2, the J call TRBJ2-3; TCRdb's assignment of TRBD1 cannot be checked, as there is no DNA. CDR1 and CDR2 (germline): SGHAT, FQNNGV. This CDR3 has 16 amino acids.

This chain joins TRBV7-2 and TRBJ1-1; TCRdb selects TRBD1, and the lack of DNA leaves this call unchecked. Germline V gene lookup returns CDR1 SGHTA and CDR2 FQGNSA. This CDR3 spans 14 amino acids. CDR3 region: CASSQGQGWTEAFF.

V gene TRBV18 combines with J gene TRBJ2-5. The CDR3 totals 14 residues. Germline V gene data show CDR1 as KGHSH and CDR2 as LQKENI. CDR3 loop: CASSPQERQETQYF.

V usage is TRBV7-8 and J usage is TRBJ2-2; TCRdb selects TRBD2, and the lack of DNA leaves this call unchecked. Germline-derived CDR1 and CDR2 are SGHVS and FQNEAQ. The CDR3 is made up of 18 amino acids. The CDR3 loop is CASSVRSGLPSRTGELFF.

The rearrangement uses TRBV5-4 and TRBJ2-1; TCRdb calls TRBD1, which cannot be checked without DNA. CDR3 size: 16 residues. The germline gives CDR1 SGHNT, CDR2 YYREEE (reference sequence). CDR3 loop: CASSDPGQLLYNEQFF.

The chain uses TRBV12-3 or TRBV12-4 and TRBJ2-2. This CDR3 region has 12 residues. CDR3 residues: CASNLNTGELFF.

The chain joins TRBV11-3 to TRBJ2-2; TCRdb's D call, TRBD1, is unchecked because there is no DNA. Germline-derived CDR1 and CDR2 are SGHNT and YENEEA. There are 18 residues in the CDR3. The CDR3 loop reads CASSLYRDPGRDTGELFF.

CDR3 sequence reads: CASSQRDGQGWFF. This chain joins TRBV3-1 and TRBJ2-1; TCRdb's assignment of TRBD1 cannot be checked, as there is no DNA. There are 13 residues in the CDR3. In germline, CDR1 is LGHDT, CDR2 YNNKEL (reference sequence).

This chain uses TRBV5-1 with TRBJ2-1. Looked up from germline, CDR1 is SGHRS and CDR2 is YFSETQ. The CDR3 totals 11 residues. CDR3 sequence: CASSLDRGQFF.

The chain is built from TRBV20-1 and TRBJ2-3; with no DNA, the TCRdb D assignment of TRBD1 cannot be verified. CDR3 size: 13 residues. CDR1 and CDR2 (germline): DFQATT, SNEGSKA (reference sequence). The CDR3: CSAIKTGADTQYF.